The clone carrying this TCR beta chain occurred once. The antigen remains undetermined. This CDR3 contains 17 residues. In germline, CDR1 is SEHNR, CDR2 FQNEAQ (reference sequence). The data belong to a study of identical twins. Study-level results: In cord blood, abundant beta clonotypes had fewer insertions; memory showed no trend. Low generation-probability sequences were in excess among twin-shared out-of-frame alpha sequences. The study found weaker excess twin sharing in beta out-of-frame sequences.

Each CDR3 protein gets one entry after TCRdb re-called the 5' RACE reads with MiXCR. The sample shows some 1,600,000 distinct CDR3 sequences, roughly 35% of them seen only once. The TCR sequence derives from a newborn girl in good health. The sequenced sample consisted of cord blood. The chain is built from TRBV7-9 and TRBJ2-5; the match to TRBD2 covers 7 bases. The closer fit of TRBJ2-7 to the DNA end suggests the J call may be wrong. In DNA, the CDR3 is TGTGCCAGCAGCTTAGTCCTTAGCGGAGCCGGGAGGTACGAGCAGTACTTC. Protein product: CASSLVLSGAGRYEQYF.